These 2 T cell receptor beta chains share one sample of origin, sequenced in a study of T-cell memory formation after mild COVID-19 (dated by TCRdb to the early 2020s). Libraries came from 5' RACE. TCRdb records Illumina NovaSeq 6000 as the sequencer. Starting from the raw public reads, TCRdb applied fastp trimming at Q25, assembled clones with MiXCR and retained in-frame beta chains. A single entry per CDR3 protein holds the most common genes and DNA from its merged rows. This sample holds 350,000 to 500,000 distinct CDR3 sequences; approximately 18% were observed only once. The ten largest clonotypes hold under 25% of the sample. The sequenced material came from PBMCs or a T cell subset sorted from them (not recorded which). These receptors originate from a man aged 18 to 30 who had mild COVID-19 (a few samples of this study predate the infection). The sample titles of this study are shuffled in the database, so cell type and time point are left out; the donor was told from shared clones.

This clonotype came up a few times. The gene calls are TRBV3-1 and TRBJ1-6; tentative D call: TRBD1 (6 bases). The V and J ends lost 6 bases and 10 bases respectively, with 13 bases between them. Germline values: CDR1 LGHDT, CDR2 YNNKEL (reference sequence). The CDR3 totals 13 residues. CDR3 region: CASRGQTRSPLHF. The CDR3 DNA reads as TGTGCCAGCAGGGGACAAACCCGGTCACCCCTCCACTTT.

There are a few counts of this clonotype. The chain employs TRBV29-1 and TRBJ2-2; 8 bases fit TRBD1. This CDR3 has 13 amino acids. In germline, CDR1 is SQVTM, CDR2 ANQGSEA. The V segment lost 7 bases and the J segment 3 bases; nucleotides outside the gene matches: 4. The CDR3 reads CSALTGDTGELFF. CDR3 nucleotide sequence: TGCAGCGCCCTGACAGGGGACACCGGGGAGCTGTTTTTT.